What follows are 29 T cell receptor beta chains derived from one specimen sequenced in a study of radiation and T cells in renal cell carcinoma. Clones were read by immunoSEQ multiplex PCR, and TCRdb kept only the in-frame ones, dropping some. Of approximately 120,000 clones listed, roughly 80% are singletons. As to time point: baseline pretreatment blood. Documented treatment: 15 Gy SBRT to primary tumor, nephrectomy 4 weeks later. The source material was blood, sampled from a patient whose treatment included radiotherapy and nephrectomy. The receptors come from a woman aged 55-69 years with renal cell carcinoma.

V and J are TRBV7-6 and TRBJ2-2; 10 nucleotides agree with TRBD1. Unmatched junction bases numbered 5, after V lost 2 bases and J lost 2 bases. The CDR3 spans 17 residues. Germline loops: CDR1 SGHVS, CDR2 FNYEAQ. The CDR3 spells CASSLIGQGGNTGELFF. CDR3 in DNA: TGTGCCAGCAGCTTAATCGGACAGGGGGGTAACACCGGGGAGCTGTTTTTT.

V is TRBV6-5 and J is TRBJ1-3; the D gene is possibly TRBD1 (5 bases). Deletions cut 2 bases from V and 10 bases from J, with 9 bases between. The CDR3 contains 12 residues. Germline V gives CDR1 MNHEY, CDR2 SVGAGI. CDR3 sequence reads: CASSYQGGTIYF. The CDR3, as DNA: TGTGCCAGCAGTTACCAGGGAGGGACCATATATTTT.

The chain couples TRBV5-6 to TRBJ2-5; 7 nucleotides agree with TRBD2. The V gene end was trimmed by 4 bases and the J gene end by 2 bases; junction bases not matched to a gene: 8. The germline gives CDR1 SGHDT, CDR2 YYEEEE. This CDR3 comprises 15 residues. CDR3 coding DNA: TGTGCCAGCAGCCTCGGGGGGTTGGGACAAGAGACCCAGTACTTC. Translation: CASSLGGLGQETQYF. Using reference TRBV5-6 and TRBJ2-5 for the parts outside the CDR3, the full variable domain is DAGVTQSPTHLIKTRGQQVTLRCSPKSGHDTVSWYQQALGQGPQFIFQYYEEEERQRGNFPDRFSGHQFPNYSSELNVNALLLGDSALYLCASSLGGLGQETQYFGPGTRLLVL.

The rearrangement links TRBV7-8 to TRBJ2-7; a possible D gene is TRBD1 (6 bases). Germline V gene data show CDR1 as SGHVS and CDR2 as FQNEAQ. Deletions cut 5 bases from V and 7 bases from J, with 12 bases between. The CDR3 spans 12 residues. CDR3 amino acids: CASSQGFEEQYF. CDR3 bases: TGTGCCAGCAGCCAGGGGTTTGAGGAGCAGTACTTC.

This sequence joins TRBV13 and TRBJ1-1; 7 bases agree with TRBD1. CDR3 size: 14 residues. After removal of 7 bases from V and 6 bases from J, the junction contained 11 bases not matched to a gene. In germline, CDR1 is PRHDT, CDR2 FYEKMQ (reference sequence). The CDR3 nucleotides read TGTGCCAGCAACTCAGGGGGGTACGCCGCTGAAGCTTTCTTT. This sequence encodes CASNSGGYAAEAFF.

This chain connects TRBV5-6 to TRBJ1-4; no clear D. The CDR3 spans 15 residues. The ends were cut back, 0 bases at V and 8 bases at J, with 14 bases in the middle. The germline CDR1 and CDR2 sequences are SGHDT and YYEEEE. CDR3 loop: CASSLGPDGFEKLFF. The CDR3 nucleotides are TGTGCCAGCAGCTTGGGGCCGGACGGATTCGAAAAACTGTTTTTT. The whole variable domain, remainder taken from reference TRBV5-6 and TRBJ1-4, is DAGVTQSPTHLIKTRGQQVTLRCSPKSGHDTVSWYQQALGQGPQFIFQYYEEEERQRGNFPDRFSGHQFPNYSSELNVNALLLGDSALYLCASSLGPDGFEKLFFGSGTQLSVL.

The rearrangement uses TRBV9 and TRBJ2-1, with 9 bases matching TRBD2. CDR1 is SGDLS, CDR2 YYNGEE, per germline. The length of the CDR3 is 15 residues. V lost 4 bases to trimming and J lost 2 bases; unmatched junction nucleotides: 4. CDR3 nucleotides: TGTGCCAGCAGCCCGTTAGCGGGGGCCTACAATGAGCAGTTCTTC. Translated: CASSPLAGAYNEQFF.

The J gene is TRBJ2-5, the V gene TRBV11-2; D uncertain. Per the germline V gene, CDR1 is SGHAT and CDR2 is FQNNGV. This CDR3 spans 13 amino acids. The germline V and J ends were trimmed by 3 bases and 3 bases, with 8 bases remaining between them. The CDR3 DNA sequence: TGTGCCAGCAGCTTTTGGGGTGAAGAGACCCAGTACTTC. Its translation: CASSFWGEETQYF.

The chain has TRBV9 and TRBJ2-3; 13 nucleotides line up with TRBD2. Trimming cost V 3 bases and J 1 base; bases outside gene matches: 2. The CDR3 runs 16 residues. Looked up from germline, CDR1 is SGDLS and CDR2 is YYNGEE. The CDR3, as DNA: TGTGCCAGCAGCGCACTAGCGGGGGGGGGCACAGATACGCAGTATTTT. Residues: CASSALAGGGTDTQYF.

A word on this clone: Different DNA sequences within this sample yield the same CDR3. The chain combines TRBV6-6 with TRBJ1-5, with no clear D. CDR1 MNHNY and CDR2 SVGAGI come from the germline V gene (reference sequence). The CDR3 extends over 14 amino acids. Trimming took off 2 bases at V and 5 bases at J, with 10 bases between the two ends. DNA for the CDR3: TGTGCCAGCAGTTACAGGGTAAGGGATCAGCCCCAGCATTTT. This encodes CASSYRVRDQPQHF.

V gene TRBV2 combines with J gene TRBJ2-5, with 11 positions matching TRBD2. With 9 bases clipped from V and 5 bases from J, the junction kept 14 bases outside the gene matches. This CDR3 spans 16 amino acids. Per the germline V gene, CDR1 is SNHLY and CDR2 is FYNNEI. CDR3 protein: CASYTSGGAFAETQYF. DNA for the CDR3: TGTGCCAGTTATACTAGCGGGGGAGCCTTCGCCGAGACCCAGTACTTC.

The chain joins TRBV6-1 to TRBJ2-7; 7 nucleotides align to TRBD1. The CDR3 consists of 17 residues. J gave up 2 bases and V 1 base, and 11 bases lay outside the gene matches. Germline V gene sequence: CDR1 MNHNS, CDR2 SASEGT. The CDR3 loop reads CASSEVLTGDVTYEQYF. CDR3 coding DNA: TGTGCCAGCAGTGAAGTACTTACAGGGGACGTTACCTACGAGCAGTACTTC.

The V and J genes are TRBV9 and TRBJ2-3; 12 bases are shared with TRBD2. V gave up 4 bases and J gave up 0 bases; unmatched junction bases: 6. The CDR3 totals 17 residues. Looked up from germline, CDR1 is SGDLS and CDR2 is YYNGEE. In DNA form, the CDR3 reads TGTGCCAGCAGCTTCACTAGCGGGGGGCCTAGCACAGATACGCAGTATTTT. Translation gives CASSFTSGGPSTDTQYF.

This rearrangement joins TRBV7-9 to TRBJ1-5; D gene unclear. This CDR3 is built from 16 residues. Trimming left V 2 bases short and J 6 bases short, with 17 bases between. The germline CDR1 and CDR2 sequences are SEHNR and FQNEAQ (reference sequence). CDR3 amino acids: CASSLNKGKSSQPQHF. The CDR3 coding sequence is TGTGCCAGCAGCTTAAATAAAGGGAAGAGTAGTCAGCCCCAGCATTTT.

V is TRBV10-3 and J is TRBJ1-3, with D possibly matching TRBD1 (5 bases). V lost 0 bases and J 0 bases, leaving 6 bases between the germline ends. The CDR3 sequence is 15 residues long. Germline CDR1 and CDR2: ENHRY and SYGVKD. CDR3 bases: TGTGCCATCAGTGAGTCGAGGGGCTCTGGAAACACCATATATTTT. It codes for CAISESRGSGNTIYF.

This rearrangement joins TRBV27 to TRBJ2-7, with TRBD1 matching over 8 bases. With 6 bases clipped from V and 3 bases from J, the junction kept 10 bases outside the gene matches. The CDR3 totals 15 residues. The germline gives CDR1 MNHEY, CDR2 SMNVEV (reference sequence). The CDR3 loop is CASSPDSGGGYEQYF. The CDR3 region has the DNA TGTGCCAGCAGCCCCGATTCAGGGGGCGGCTACGAGCAGTACTTC.

V is TRBV27 and J is TRBJ1-6, with 9 bases aligning to TRBD1. The germline gives CDR1 MNHEY, CDR2 SMNVEV (reference sequence). The CDR3 length is 16 residues. J lost 6 bases, V lost 10 bases, and 13 bases had no gene match. The CDR3 DNA sequence: TGTGCCACTCTACCGGTCGCGGGACAGGGTAATTCACCCCTCCACTTT. Translated: CATLPVAGQGNSPLHF.

This rearrangement joins TRBV27 to TRBJ1-1, with TRBD1 as a possible D gene (5 bases). Trimming cost V 2 bases and J 0 bases, with 7 bases left between them. Germline values: CDR1 MNHEY, CDR2 SMNVEV (reference sequence). This CDR3 contains 14 residues. CDR3 sequence: CASSLGHLNTEAFF. DNA of the CDR3: TGTGCCAGCAGTTTAGGACACCTGAACACTGAAGCTTTCTTT.

The genes are TRBV6-1 and TRBJ2-7; 7 positions agree with TRBD1. The CDR3 totals 17 residues. The V and J ends lost 2 bases and 2 bases, in that order; junction bases with no gene match: 12. Germline V CDR1 and CDR2: MNHNS, SASEGT. CDR3 DNA sequence: TGTGCCAGCAGTGAAAGTCCCCGGACAGGCCGACCCTACGAGCAGTACTTC. Translating it yields CASSESPRTGRPYEQYF.

V gene TRBV9 combines with J gene TRBJ2-7; tentatively, D is TRBD1 (6 bases). Trimming pared 0 bases from V and 6 bases from J, leaving 13 bases between. CDR1 is SGDLS and CDR2 is YYNGEE in the germline V gene. The CDR3 extends over 14 amino acids. In nucleotides, the CDR3 is TGTGCCAGCAGCGTAGAGGACAGATCGGGCGAGCAGTACTTC. As protein: CASSVEDRSGEQYF.

V is TRBV28 and J is TRBJ1-4, with D possibly matching TRBD1 (6 bases). Trimming took 3 bases from V and 3 from J, leaving 11 bases between them. Germline CDR1 MDHEN, CDR2 SYDVKM. This CDR3 is built from 15 residues. The CDR3, as DNA: TGTGCCAGCAGTTTTATCGCAGGGGCTAATGAAAAACTGTTTTTT. It is translated as CASSFIAGANEKLFF.

The gene calls are TRBV6-5 and TRBJ2-1; D possibly matches TRBD1 or TRBD2 (5 bases each). The V and J ends lost 4 bases and 5 bases respectively, with 12 bases between them. CDR1 and CDR2 from the germline V gene are MNHEY and SVGAGI. The CDR3 is 14 residues long. The CDR3 DNA reads as TGTGCCAGCAGTTCCGGGACGTCGAACAATGAGCAGTTCTTC. Translating it yields CASSSGTSNNEQFF.

This clone appeared a single time. The chain recombines TRBV7-9 with TRBJ2-7; D is unresolved. With 0 bases removed from V and 4 bases from J, the gap between germline ends came to 7 bases. CDR1 and CDR2 from the germline V gene are SEHNR and FQNEAQ (reference sequence). This CDR3 has 13 residues. The DNA of the CDR3 is TGTGCCAGCAGCTTAGCCCCTGGGTACGAGCAGTACTTC. This encodes CASSLAPGYEQYF.

The chain has TRBV5-6 and TRBJ1-2, with TRBD1 matching over 10 bases. CDR1 is SGHDT, CDR2 YYEEEE, per germline. With V trimmed by 5 bases and J by 0 bases, 4 bases remained unmatched. CDR3 length: 15 residues. CDR3 nucleotide sequence: TGTGCCAGCAGGGGGACAGGGGCCTCTAACTATGGCTACACCTTC. Amino acids: CASRGTGASNYGYTF.

The V call is TRBV15, the J call TRBJ1-2; 8 bases align to TRBD1. The CDR3 has 14 residues. CDR1 is LNHNV and CDR2 is YYDKDF in the germline V gene (reference sequence). V gave up 3 bases and J gave up 5 bases; unmatched junction bases: 5. CDR3 region: CATSSDRGYYGYTF. The CDR3 coding sequence is TGTGCCACCAGCAGTGACAGGGGTTATTATGGCTACACCTTC.

The chain recombines TRBV5-4 with TRBJ1-6, with unresolved D. V was cut by 5 bases and J by 6 bases, with 6 bases left in between. The CDR3 sequence is 12 residues long. The germline V gene has CDR1 SGHNT and CDR2 YYREEE (reference sequence). Written as DNA, the CDR3 is TGTGCCAGCAGGAGGGTTAATTCACCCCTCCACTTT. Residues: CASRRVNSPLHF.

The chain has TRBV29-1 and TRBJ2-7, with D perhaps matching TRBD2 (6 bases). The length of the CDR3 is 15 residues. V was pared by 4 bases and J by 4 bases, with 20 bases between. Germline assignment: CDR1 SQVTM and CDR2 ANQGSEA. CDR3 region: CSVVEGRDSLYEQYF. CDR3 DNA sequence: TGCAGCGTTGTCGAAGGCCGGGACTCACTATACGAGCAGTACTTC.

V and J are TRBV30 and TRBJ2-2; TRBD1 matches 8 bases. The germline V gene has CDR1 GTSNPN and CDR2 SVGIG (reference sequence). CDR3 length equals 15 residues. With V trimmed by 5 bases and J by 2 bases, 7 bases remained unmatched. CDR3 residues: CAWAWGQVNTGELFF. As DNA, the CDR3 is TGTGCCTGGGCCTGGGGACAGGTTAACACCGGGGAGCTGTTTTTT. Together with reference TRBV30 and TRBJ2-2, the CDR3 gives the full variable domain: SQTIHQWPATLVQPVGSPLSLECTVEGTSNPNLYWYRQAAGRGLQLLFYSVGIGQISSEVPQNLSASRPQDRQFILSSKKLLLSDSGFYLCAWAWGQVNTGELFFGEGSRLTVL.

Written as DNA, the CDR3 is TGTGCCAGCAGTCCGGGGACTAGCGGGAGGTACGAGCAGTACTTC. Translating gives CASSPGTSGRYEQYF. This chain uses TRBV27 with TRBJ2-7; 15 positions agree with TRBD2. J gave up 4 bases and V 5 bases, and 3 bases lay outside the gene matches. The CDR3 is made up of 15 amino acids. CDR1 and CDR2 (germline): MNHEY, SMNVEV (reference sequence).